The next 15 T cell receptor beta chains were all read from a single sample in a study of cytomegalovirus exposure and HLA in healthy donors. PCR primers comprised 60 Vbeta and 13 Jbeta primers. Assay: immunoSEQ multiplex PCR; the TCRdb copy retains only in-frame clones and omits some. The data hold about 190,000 clones, with about 85% observed a single time. What was sequenced was PBMCs. The receptors were gathered from a boy aged 2-15 years in good health and CMV-seronegative.

This chain links TRBV28 with TRBJ1-4; D possibly corresponds to TRBD1 (5 bases). Germline V gene sequence: CDR1 MDHEN, CDR2 SYDVKM. This CDR3 has 16 amino acids. The ends were cut back, 2 bases at V and 8 bases at J, with 18 bases in the middle. The CDR3 reads CASSLAGFIKREKLFF. The CDR3 DNA sequence: TGTGCCAGCAGTTTAGCAGGGTTCATCAAGAGGGAAAAACTGTTTTTT. Together with reference TRBV28 and TRBJ1-4, the CDR3 gives the full variable domain: DVKVTQSSRYLVKRTGEKVFLECVQDMDHENMFWYRQDPGLGLRLIYFSYDVKMKEKGDIPEGYSVSREKKERFSLILESASTNQTSMYLCASSLAGFIKREKLFFGSGTQLSVL.

The chain has TRBV6-1 and TRBJ2-1; 7 bases map to TRBD2. Germline V gene sequence: CDR1 MNHNS, CDR2 SASEGT. V was pared by 3 bases and J by 9 bases, with 8 bases of the junction left unmatched. There are 14 residues in the CDR3. The CDR3 DNA sequence: TGTGCCAGCAGTGACTCCGGGACTATACTTGAGCAGTTCTTC. Translation: CASSDSGTILEQFF.

This rearrangement joins TRBV5-1 to TRBJ2-7; TRBD1 matches 10 bases. CDR1 and CDR2 from the germline V gene are SGHRS and YFSETQ. The CDR3 covers 15 residues. J lost 1 base, V lost 5 bases, and 6 bases had no gene match. The CDR3 DNA sequence: TGCGCCAGCAGTCATGGGACAGGGGATTCCTACGAGCAGTACTTC. Translating it yields CASSHGTGDSYEQYF.

This rearrangement joins TRBV29-1 to TRBJ2-3, with TRBD2 matching over 8 bases. The CDR3 consists of 17 residues. Germline lookup yields CDR1 SQVTM and CDR2 ANQGSEA. V lost 4 bases to trimming and J lost 2 bases; unmatched junction nucleotides: 14. This chain's CDR3 is CSVAGGRPFFPTDTQYF. CDR3 bases: TGCAGCGTTGCGGGAGGGCGGCCGTTCTTCCCCACAGATACGCAGTATTTT.

This clone was seen only a few times. V and J are TRBV4-1 and TRBJ1-1; possibly TRBD1 for D (5 bases). The V and J ends lost 2 bases and 1 base respectively, with 8 bases between them. The CDR3 length is 14 residues. Germline CDR1 is MGHRA and CDR2 is YSYEKL. The chain's CDR3 is CASSQPGGNTEAFF. CDR3 nucleotide sequence: TGCGCCAGCAGCCAACCCGGGGGGAACACTGAAGCTTTCTTT.

The chain combines TRBV4-2 with TRBJ2-3; 9 bases map to TRBD2. The germline V gene has CDR1 LGHNA and CDR2 YNFKEQ. Trimming at V came to 2 bases and at J to 5 bases, leaving 8 bases not matched to a gene. The CDR3 runs to 16 residues. The CDR3, as DNA: TGTGCCAGCAGCCAATCCATAGCGGGGGCGGGAGATACGCAGTATTTT. The encoded protein is CASSQSIAGAGDTQYF.

This clone was detected once. This CDR3 is also generated by other DNA sequences in the sample. V usage is TRBV28 and J usage is TRBJ2-2, with D unclear. Trimming shortened V by 5 bases and J by 13 bases, and 14 bases separated the two germline ends. CDR1 is MDHEN, CDR2 SYDVKM, per germline. This CDR3 is built from 12 residues. CDR3 loop: CASSPREYGLFF. The DNA of the CDR3 is TGTGCCAGCAGTCCTCGAGAGTATGGGCTGTTTTTT.

The chain uses TRBV7-9 and TRBJ2-3; 7 positions match TRBD2. Germline-derived CDR1 and CDR2 are SEHNR and FQNEAQ (reference sequence). This CDR3 spans 16 amino acids. The ends lost 6 bases at V and 0 bases at J; junction bases unmatched: 9. CDR3 in DNA: TGTGCCAGCAGGGGCCCTTGGGGGGGGAGCACAGATACGCAGTATTTT. Amino acids: CASRGPWGGSTDTQYF.

The chain joins TRBV5-1 to TRBJ2-7, with a tentative D call TRBD1 (6 bases). Trimming took off 3 bases at V and 3 bases at J, with 10 bases between the two ends. The germline gives CDR1 SGHRS, CDR2 YFSETQ. The CDR3 is 13 amino acids. In nucleotides, the CDR3 is TGCGCCAGCAGCTCAGGGGTTGGCTACGAGCAGTACTTC. Protein product: CASSSGVGYEQYF.

V usage is TRBV7-8 and J usage is TRBJ1-5; D is ambiguous. V lost 3 bases to trimming and J lost 1 base, with 13 bases between them. The CDR3 spans 16 residues. Germline V gives CDR1 SGHVS, CDR2 FQNEAQ. The CDR3 bases are TGTGCCAGCAGCTTTCACCGCACAGCAAGCAATCAGCCCCAGCATTTT. This sequence encodes CASSFHRTASNQPQHF.

The genes are TRBV15 and TRBJ2-3, with D possibly matching TRBD2 (5 bases). Trimming cost V 0 bases and J 4 bases, with 8 bases left between them. The CDR3 extends over 14 amino acids. The V gene's germline CDR1 is LNHNV and CDR2 YYDKDF (reference sequence). The CDR3 DNA reads as TGTGCCACCAGCAGAGACCTCGGGGCAGATACGCAGTATTTT. It codes for CATSRDLGADTQYF.

The chain has TRBV5-1 and TRBJ2-5; 9 nucleotides match TRBD1. The DNA end is a closer match to TRBJ2-7, so the J assignment may be wrong. This CDR3 has 14 residues. Germline V gene data show CDR1 as SGHRS and CDR2 as YFSETQ. CDR3 DNA: TGCGCCAGCAGCTCAGGGACAGGGACCTACGAGCAGTACTTC. This encodes CASSSGTGTYEQYF.

This clone was seen a single time. The chain is built from TRBV5-6 and TRBJ2-3; tentatively, D is TRBD2 (5 bases). Between the trimmed V and J ends, which lost 0 bases and 5 bases, there was a span of 13 bases. The CDR3 covers 15 residues. Germline assignment: CDR1 SGHDT and CDR2 YYEEEE. The CDR3 region is CASSLDGGQGDTQYF. The CDR3, as DNA: TGTGCCAGCAGCTTGGATGGCGGGCAAGGAGATACGCAGTATTTT.

J is TRBJ2-5 and V is TRBV2; 10 nucleotides align to TRBD2. CDR1 and CDR2 from the germline V gene are SNHLY and FYNNEI. V was pared by 4 bases and J by 5 bases, with 13 bases of the junction left unmatched. This CDR3 is 17 amino acids long. In DNA form, the CDR3 reads TGTGCCAGCAGTGTTGGGGCGCTAGCGGGAGTAGGGGAGACCCAGTACTTC. Its translation is CASSVGALAGVGETQYF.

This sequence joins TRBV5-1 and TRBJ2-7; possibly TRBD1 for D (7 bases). V lost 3 bases and J lost 2, with 12 bases in between. The CDR3 runs 14 residues. Per the germline V gene, CDR1 is SGHRS and CDR2 is YFSETQ. The CDR3 region has the DNA TGCGCCAGCAGCTGGACAGGCGGGACCTACGAGCAGTACTTC. It codes for CASSWTGGTYEQYF.